This T cell receptor beta chain was retrieved from a study of T cell responses to AZD1222 COVID-19 vaccine. Study-level findings and limits: Following two doses of AZD1222, Spike-specific TCR breadth and depth rose. Only after the peak T cell response were repertoires sampled. Donors were mostly white British, more females; clonal diversity possibly underestimated.

Some clones are missing from TCRdb's copy, which holds only in-frame ones; the method was immunoSEQ multiplex PCR. The table records 120,000 to 150,000 clones, about 81% of them present only once. The V gene end was trimmed by 4 bases and the J gene end by 5 bases; junction bases not matched to a gene: 16. CDR1 is SGDLS, CDR2 YYNGEE, per germline. The CDR3 contains 17 residues. As regards this clone: Antigen: not known.

Sequenced material: peripheral blood, taken on day 0 of MenACWY control vaccination. The chain joins TRBV9 to TRBJ2-5; 8 bases map to TRBD2. This receptor was identified in an adult in good health. The CDR3 DNA sequence: TGTGCCAGCAGCAACCGCGGGGGGAAGAACGGACGGGAGACCCAGTACTTC. As protein: CASSNRGGKNGRETQYF.